Included here is one TCR beta chain sequence, with context. Its antigen target is currently unknown. Per-nucleotide qualities are absent, and no much larger clonotype sits a single base away. This sample is part of a study of identical twins (TCRdb year 2016). Some background on the complete study: TCR alpha and beta repertoires from monozygotic twins, unrelated adults of various ages and cord blood were deep-sequenced to test whether fetal clonotypes persist. To rule out contamination, the twin experiments were replicated at different times with different library preparation protocols.

Measured from the cysteine to the phenylalanine, the CDR3 is 12 residues long. The CDR3 DNA has 36 bases and is translated from base 1. For this chain, trimming is 3 bases at the V end and 12 bases at the J end, and the number of junction bases without a gene match is 3. Overall results and qualifications from the work: Fewer insertions were carried by abundant cord blood beta clonotypes, a similar but weaker trend appeared in young adult naive repertoires, and no such trend appeared in memory repertoires. Out-of-frame TCR alpha sharing in monozygotic twins was systematically underestimated by recombination models, whereas sharing between unrelated individuals was in agreement with the recombination models. Conclusions relied on cross-sectional statistical analysis, since the same donors could not be followed over many years. Out-of-frame TCR alpha sequences shared between twins showed an excess of low generation-probability sequences compared with coincidental sharing between unrelated individuals. The excess sharing between twins in beta out-of-frame sequences was weaker because fewer shared sequences reduced the signal-to-noise ratio. Zero-insertion analyses could be partly confounded by invariant T cells such as MAIT and iNKT, though diverse VJ usage argued against such confounding for most clonotypes.

Library creation used 5' RACE. The instrument was an Illumina HiSeq 2000. A universal primer binding site was introduced by template switching, and a unique molecular identifier was present in the final cDNA, enabling accurate counting of TCR cDNA molecules. Specific primers in the conserved constant-segment region were used to synthesize first-strand cDNA for TCR alpha and beta chains. To control for contamination, every cDNA library carried two barcodes: a SMART-Mk sample barcode plus Illumina barcodes. TruSeq adapter sequences, together with Illumina sample barcodes, were added in two successive PCR steps. The Illumina HiSeq platform was used with custom primers to sequence TCR alpha and beta cDNA libraries. Per the source publication's procedure: Raw reads were processed with MiGEC to extract unique molecular identifiers, and MiXCR was used to determine CDR3 positions. For each individual, recombination models were inferred using an EM algorithm with the repgenHMM and IGoR tools. The tcR package in R was used for shared clonotype analysis, with sharing normalized by the product of cloneset sizes. To study raw recombination without the effects of thymic and clonal selection, out-of-frame nonproductive sequences were analyzed. The public reads were quality trimmed at Q25 with fastp and then assembled into clones with MiXCR by TCRdb, keeping productive beta chains. Each record represents a unique CDR3 protein, reported with the most common genes and DNA among its rows. TCRdb's processing, not the authors' own work, is the source of the V and J calls. This sample has about 490,000 distinct CDR3 sequences in its table, and approximately 16% of those were observed once. The ten largest clones capture about 0.4% of the sample.

Every donor was a healthy Caucasian. The twin cohort consisted of three pairs of female monozygotic twins, all aged about 18 to 29 years. CD4+ and CD8+ T cell populations were isolated with positive isolation kits from Invitrogen. This sample was shared with a second study, whose subject was yellow fever vaccine responses in identical twins. The second investigation adds: According to the authors, the vaccine-induced T cell response in identical twins seemed to be partly convergent and partly specific to each individual. In the study, vaccine-responding T cell clones were precisely tracked in identical twins.

Sequenced sample: CD4+ T cells sorted from blood. The chain employs TRBV12-3 or TRBV12-4 and TRBJ2-3, with 10 junctional bases fitting TRBD1. This TCR was recovered from a woman aged 18-35 years in good health. The CDR3 amino acid sequence is: CASSFGTGVQYF. The DNA reads TGTGCCAGCAGTTTTGGGACAGGGGTTCAGTATTTT.